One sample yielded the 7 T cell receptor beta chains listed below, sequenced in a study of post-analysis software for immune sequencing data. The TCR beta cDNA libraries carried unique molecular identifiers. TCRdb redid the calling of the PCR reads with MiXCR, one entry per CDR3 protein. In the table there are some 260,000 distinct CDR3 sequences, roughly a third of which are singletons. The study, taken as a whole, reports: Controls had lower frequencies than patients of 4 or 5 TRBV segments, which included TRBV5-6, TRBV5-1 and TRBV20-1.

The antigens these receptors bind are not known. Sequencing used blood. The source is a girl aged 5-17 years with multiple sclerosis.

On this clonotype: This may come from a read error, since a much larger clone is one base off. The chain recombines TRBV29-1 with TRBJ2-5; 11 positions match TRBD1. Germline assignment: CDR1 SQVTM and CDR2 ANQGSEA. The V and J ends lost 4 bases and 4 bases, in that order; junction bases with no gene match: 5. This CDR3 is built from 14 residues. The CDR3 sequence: CSVGSGQGVETQYF. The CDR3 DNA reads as TGCAGCGTTGGGTCGGGACAGGGGGTAGAGACCCAGTACTTC.

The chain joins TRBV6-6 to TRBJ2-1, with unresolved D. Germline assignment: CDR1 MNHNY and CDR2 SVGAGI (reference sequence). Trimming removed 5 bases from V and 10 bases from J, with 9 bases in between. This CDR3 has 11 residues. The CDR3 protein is CASSPDLEQFF. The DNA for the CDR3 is TGTGCCAGCAGTCCCGACCTCGAGCAGTTCTTC.

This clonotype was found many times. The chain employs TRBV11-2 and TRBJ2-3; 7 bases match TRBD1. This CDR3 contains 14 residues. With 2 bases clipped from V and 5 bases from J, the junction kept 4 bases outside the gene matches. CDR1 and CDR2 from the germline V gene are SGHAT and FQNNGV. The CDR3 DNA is TGTGCCAGCAGCTTAACAGGGGCTAGAGATACGCAGTATTTT. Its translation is CASSLTGARDTQYF.

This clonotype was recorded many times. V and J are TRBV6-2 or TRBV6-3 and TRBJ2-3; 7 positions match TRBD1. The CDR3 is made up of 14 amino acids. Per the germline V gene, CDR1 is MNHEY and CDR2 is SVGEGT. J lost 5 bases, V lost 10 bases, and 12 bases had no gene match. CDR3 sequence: CAINRGSLRDTQYF. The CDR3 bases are TGTGCCATTAACAGGGGAAGTTTGAGAGATACGCAGTATTTT.

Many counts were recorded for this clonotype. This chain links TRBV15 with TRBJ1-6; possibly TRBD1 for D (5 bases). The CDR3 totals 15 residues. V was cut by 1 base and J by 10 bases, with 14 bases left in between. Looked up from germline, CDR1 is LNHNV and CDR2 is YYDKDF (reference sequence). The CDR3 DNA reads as TGTGCCACCAGCAGAGCACGGGACGGCGGCTCACCCCTCCACTTT. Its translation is CATSRARDGGSPLHF.

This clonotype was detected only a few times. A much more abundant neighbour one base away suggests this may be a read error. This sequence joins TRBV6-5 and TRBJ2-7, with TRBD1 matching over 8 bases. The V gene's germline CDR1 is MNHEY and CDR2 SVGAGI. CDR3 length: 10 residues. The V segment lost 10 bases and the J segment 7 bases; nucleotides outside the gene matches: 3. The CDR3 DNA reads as TGTGCCAACAGGGGGAATGAGCAGTACTTC. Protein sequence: CANRGNEQYF.

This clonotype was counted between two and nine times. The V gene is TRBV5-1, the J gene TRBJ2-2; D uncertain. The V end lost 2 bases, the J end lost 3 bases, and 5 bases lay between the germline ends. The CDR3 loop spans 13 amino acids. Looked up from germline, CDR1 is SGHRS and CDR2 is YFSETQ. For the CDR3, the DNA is TGCGCCAGCAGCTTCGCGGACACCGGGGAGCTGTTTTTT. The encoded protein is CASSFADTGELFF.